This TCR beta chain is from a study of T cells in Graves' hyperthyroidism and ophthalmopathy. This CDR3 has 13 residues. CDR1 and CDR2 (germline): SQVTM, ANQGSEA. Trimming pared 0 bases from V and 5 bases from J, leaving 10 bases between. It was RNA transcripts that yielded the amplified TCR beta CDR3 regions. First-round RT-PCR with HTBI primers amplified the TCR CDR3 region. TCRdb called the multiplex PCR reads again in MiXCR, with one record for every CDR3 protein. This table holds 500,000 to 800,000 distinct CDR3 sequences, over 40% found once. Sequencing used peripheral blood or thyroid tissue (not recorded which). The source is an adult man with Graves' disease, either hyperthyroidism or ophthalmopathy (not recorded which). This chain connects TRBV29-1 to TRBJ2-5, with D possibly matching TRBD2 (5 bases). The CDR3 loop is CSVEDFGEETQYF. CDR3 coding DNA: TGCAGCGTTGAAGATTTCGGGGAGGAGACCCAGTACTTC. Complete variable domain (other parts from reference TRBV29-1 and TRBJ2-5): SAVISQKPSRDICQRGTSLTIQCQVDSQVTMMFWYRQQPGQSLTLIATANQGSEATYESGFVIDKFPISRPNLTFSTLTVSNMSPEDSSIYLCSVEDFGEETQYFGPGTRLLVL.